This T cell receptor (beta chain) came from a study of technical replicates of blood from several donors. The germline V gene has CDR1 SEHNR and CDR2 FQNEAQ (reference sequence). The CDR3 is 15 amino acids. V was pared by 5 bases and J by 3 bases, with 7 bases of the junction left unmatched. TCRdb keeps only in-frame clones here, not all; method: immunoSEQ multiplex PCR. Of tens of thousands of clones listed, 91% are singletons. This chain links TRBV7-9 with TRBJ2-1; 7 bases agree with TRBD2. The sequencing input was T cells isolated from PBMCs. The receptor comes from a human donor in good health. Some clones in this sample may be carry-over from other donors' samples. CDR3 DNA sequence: TGTGCCAGCAGCCCCACTAGCGTATACTACAATGAGCAGTTCTTC. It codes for CASSPTSVYYNEQFF.